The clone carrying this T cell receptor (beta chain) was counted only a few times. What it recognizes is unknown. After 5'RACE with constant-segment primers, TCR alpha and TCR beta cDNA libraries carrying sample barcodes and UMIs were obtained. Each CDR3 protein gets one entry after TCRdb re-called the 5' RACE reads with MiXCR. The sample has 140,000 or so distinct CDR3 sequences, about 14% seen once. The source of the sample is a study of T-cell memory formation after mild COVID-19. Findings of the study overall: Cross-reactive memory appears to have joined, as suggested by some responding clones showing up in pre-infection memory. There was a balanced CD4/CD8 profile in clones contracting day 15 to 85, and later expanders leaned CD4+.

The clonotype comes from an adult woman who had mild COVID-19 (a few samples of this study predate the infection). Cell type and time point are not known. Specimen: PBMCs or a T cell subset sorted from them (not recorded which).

CDR3 protein: CASSLWASGSLNQQFF. CDR3 sequence (DNA): TGTGCCAGCAGTTTATGGGCTAGCGGATCCCTTAATCAGCAGTTCTTC. This chain connects TRBV28 to TRBJ2-1, with 7 bases identical to TRBD2. The germline gives CDR1 MDHEN, CDR2 SYDVKM. The trim removed 0 bases at V and 11 bases at J, leaving 13 bases unmatched. The CDR3 extends over 16 amino acids.